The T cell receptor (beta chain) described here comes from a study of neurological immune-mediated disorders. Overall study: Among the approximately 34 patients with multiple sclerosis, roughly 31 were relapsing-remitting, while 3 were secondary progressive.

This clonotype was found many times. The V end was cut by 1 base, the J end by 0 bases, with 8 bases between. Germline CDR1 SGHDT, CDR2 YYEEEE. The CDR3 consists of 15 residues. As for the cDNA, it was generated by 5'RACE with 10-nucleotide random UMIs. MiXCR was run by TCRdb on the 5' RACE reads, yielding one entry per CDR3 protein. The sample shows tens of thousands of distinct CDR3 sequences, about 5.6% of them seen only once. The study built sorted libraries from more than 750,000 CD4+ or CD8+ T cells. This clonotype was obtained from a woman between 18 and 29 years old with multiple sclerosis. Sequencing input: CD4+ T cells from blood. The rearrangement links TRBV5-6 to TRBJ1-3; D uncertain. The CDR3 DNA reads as TGTGCCAGCAGCTTGCGTGGATCCTCTGGAAACACCATATATTTT. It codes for CASSLRGSSGNTIYF.